This TCR beta chain appears in the sequencing data of a study of cytomegalovirus exposure and HLA in healthy donors. The CDR3 runs 13 residues. Germline V lookup: CDR1 SNHLY, CDR2 FYNNEI. Trimming removed 6 bases at V and 2 bases at J, with 11 bases between. PCR involved 60 Vbeta and 13 Jbeta primers. Libraries were prepared by immunoSEQ multiplex PCR; TCRdb keeps only in-frame clonotypes and omits some of them. Of about 57,000 clones in the sample, about three quarters are singletons; the top ten hold about 9.7%. The TCR originated in a woman in her forties or fifties in good health and CMV-seronegative. Source material: PBMCs. The chain couples TRBV2 to TRBJ2-7; unclear D gene. CDR3 nucleotides: TGTGCCAGCAGCCCCGGGTCCCCCTACGAGCAGTACTTC. It translates to CASSPGSPYEQYF.